The 21 T cell receptor beta chains given below trace back to one sample, sequenced in a study of monozygotic twins with cystic fibrosis. This table comes from immunoSEQ multiplex PCR, and its TCRdb copy is limited to in-frame clones, with some not included. The sample gives about 29,000 clones, roughly 80% of which show up once; about 1% is in the top ten. Sequenced sample: blood. The receptors originated from a girl aged 2-10 years with cystic fibrosis.

This chain connects TRBV5-1 to TRBJ2-7; no clear D gene. V dropped 0 bases and J dropped 2 bases, with 12 bases sitting between them. Germline loops: CDR1 SGHRS, CDR2 YFSETQ. This CDR3 spans 15 amino acids. CDR3 residues: CASSLVSAQAYEQYF. The CDR3 nucleotides are TGCGCCAGCAGCTTGGTATCGGCGCAGGCCTACGAGCAGTACTTC.

This chain connects TRBV5-4 to TRBJ2-3; D unresolved. V was shortened by 2 bases and J by 2 bases, with 9 bases between the two germline ends. The length of the CDR3 is 14 residues. Germline V lookup: CDR1 SGHNT, CDR2 YYREEE (reference sequence). The CDR3: CASSFRFNTDTQYF. The CDR3 DNA sequence: TGTGCCAGCAGCTTCCGATTCAACACAGATACGCAGTATTTT. Full variable domain (outside the CDR3, taken from reference TRBV5-4 and TRBJ2-3): ETGVTQSPTHLIKTRGQQVTLRCSSQSGHNTVSWYQQALGQGPQFIFQYYREEENGRGNFPPRFSGLQFPNYSSELNVNALELDDSALYLCASSFRFNTDTQYFGPGTRLTVL.

The chain is built from TRBV5-1 and TRBJ2-7; D possibly matches TRBD1 or TRBD2 (6 bases each). V was cut by 2 bases and J by 2 bases, with 14 bases left in between. Germline loops: CDR1 SGHRS, CDR2 YFSETQ. CDR3 size: 15 residues. The DNA for the CDR3 is TGCGCCAGCAGCTTAACCGGGGGCCTCCCCTACGAGCAGTACTTC. Translated: CASSLTGGLPYEQYF.

The chain has TRBV7-9 and TRBJ2-7; D remains ambiguous. Deletions cut 0 bases from V and 2 bases from J, with 11 bases between. CDR1 and CDR2 (germline): SEHNR, FQNEAQ (reference sequence). The CDR3 spans 15 residues. The CDR3 loop is CASSLAGQQAYEQYF. CDR3 sequence (DNA): TGTGCCAGCAGCTTAGCAGGGCAGCAAGCCTACGAGCAGTACTTC.

This chain connects TRBV5-1 to TRBJ1-2; 7 bases line up with TRBD1. The V gene's germline CDR1 is SGHRS and CDR2 YFSETQ. This CDR3 region has 13 residues. J was trimmed by 6 bases and V by 5 bases; bases with no gene match: 7. CDR3 sequence (DNA): TGCGCCAGCAGGAACCCCGGGACAGATGGCTACACCTTC. Amino acids: CASRNPGTDGYTF.

The chain couples TRBV5-6 to TRBJ2-3; D not resolved. CDR1 and CDR2 from the germline V gene are SGHDT and YYEEEE. V shed 1 base and J shed 7 bases, with 16 bases lying between them. The CDR3 has 15 residues. This CDR3 is CASSLTRPPFYTQYF. CDR3 in DNA: TGTGCCAGCAGCTTGACCAGGCCCCCTTTCTATACGCAGTATTTT.

This chain links TRBV27 with TRBJ2-1; D gene uncertain. This CDR3 is 14 amino acids long. Trimming cost V 2 bases and J 7 bases, with 12 bases left between them. CDR1 is MNHEY and CDR2 is SMNVEV in the germline V gene (reference sequence). CDR3 protein: CASSLTAALNEQFF. CDR3 nucleotide sequence: TGTGCCAGCAGTTTAACGGCAGCCTTGAATGAGCAGTTCTTC.

The J gene is TRBJ2-1, the V gene TRBV11-2; the D gene is possibly TRBD2 (7 bases). CDR1 and CDR2 from the germline V gene are SGHAT and FQNNGV. CDR3 length: 15 amino acids. Trimming removed 5 bases at V and 9 bases at J, with 20 bases between. The CDR3 region is CASSLGAGALVEQFF. The CDR3 bases are TGTGCCAGCAGCCTGGGGGCGGGAGCGCTAGTTGAGCAGTTCTTC.

J is TRBJ2-1 and V is TRBV21-1; TRBD2, as called in the table, went unchecked against the DNA. TRBV21-1 is a pseudogene segment. The CDR3 consists of 18 residues. This chain's CDR3 is CASSKGSGFANTYNEQFF. CDR3 bases: TGTGCCAGCAGCAAAGGTAGCGGCTTCGCCAACACATACAATGAGCAGTTCTTC.

V gene TRBV9 combines with J gene TRBJ2-7, with D possibly being TRBD2 (6 bases). The germline CDR1 and CDR2 sequences are SGDLS and YYNGEE. Trimming stripped 0 bases from V and 9 bases from J, with 16 bases between. The CDR3 runs 14 residues. For the CDR3, the DNA is TGTGCCAGCAGCGTAGGAGACGTACTAGCTACGCAGTACTTC. Its translation: CASSVGDVLATQYF.

The chain is built from TRBV19 and TRBJ1-1; D is ambiguous. CDR3 length: 16 amino acids. The germline V gene has CDR1 LNHDA and CDR2 SQIVND (reference sequence). Trimming shortened V by 11 bases and J by 0 bases, and 22 bases separated the two germline ends. CDR3 sequence reads: CAFNRRTNEMNTEAFF. As DNA, the CDR3 is TGTGCCTTCAACCGGCGGACGAACGAGATGAACACTGAAGCTTTCTTT.

This sequence joins TRBV18 and TRBJ1-1; D remains unclear. Germline assignment: CDR1 KGHSH and CDR2 LQKENI. Trimming took 3 bases from V and 6 from J, leaving 23 bases between them. This CDR3 spans 17 amino acids. In DNA, the CDR3 is TGTGCCAGCTCACCGACTTTTAGGGAGGGAAAGGCTCCTGAAGCTTTCTTT. Translating it yields CASSPTFREGKAPEAFF.

CDR3 coding DNA: TGTGCCAGCAGCTTTGGCGGCAGGTACAATCAGCCCCAGCATTTT. Its translation is CASSFGGRYNQPQHF. The chain couples TRBV7-9 to TRBJ1-5; no reliable D call. Germline V gives CDR1 SEHNR, CDR2 FQNEAQ (reference sequence). Between the trimmed V and J ends, which lost 3 bases and 3 bases, there was a span of 12 bases. The CDR3 has 15 amino acids.

This sequence joins TRBV27 and TRBJ2-3, with 7 bases lining up with TRBD1. Germline CDR1 and CDR2: MNHEY and SMNVEV (reference sequence). J lost 1 base, V lost 0 bases, and 4 bases had no gene match. The CDR3 has 16 residues. CDR3 DNA sequence: TGTGCCAGCAGTTTATCTGCGCAGGGGGGCACAGATACGCAGTATTTT. Protein product: CASSLSAQGGTDTQYF.

V is TRBV13 and J is TRBJ2-7, with 9 bases that match TRBD2. From germline, CDR1 is PRHDT and CDR2 FYEKMQ (reference sequence). V was clipped by 3 bases and J by 0 bases; unmatched bases: 3. The CDR3 has 15 amino acids. The CDR3 here is CASSLGSGSSYEQYF. The CDR3 bases are TGTGCCAGCAGCTTGGGTAGCGGGAGCTCCTACGAGCAGTACTTC.

Turning to this clone: The same CDR3 also results from other DNA sequences found in this sample. The rearrangement uses TRBV6-1 and TRBJ1-5; D possibly corresponds to TRBD1 (5 bases). CDR1 is MNHNS and CDR2 is SASEGT in the germline V gene. CDR3 length equals 13 residues. V gave up 2 bases and J gave up 4 bases, with 6 bases separating them. The CDR3 DNA reads TGTGCCAGCAGTGAAAGGGGAAATCAGCCCCAGCATTTT. This sequence encodes CASSERGNQPQHF.

The J gene is TRBJ1-3, the V gene TRBV29-1; no clear D gene. Germline assignment: CDR1 SQVTM and CDR2 ANQGSEA. V lost 4 bases and J 0 bases, leaving 10 bases between the germline ends. CDR3 size: 14 residues. The chain's CDR3 is CSVGTTSSGNTIYF. The CDR3 DNA reads as TGCAGCGTTGGGACGACAAGCTCTGGAAACACCATATATTTT.

The chain is built from TRBV11-3 and TRBJ1-1; no reliable D call. The ends were cut back, 0 bases at V and 0 bases at J, with 2 bases in the middle. Germline loops: CDR1 SGHNT, CDR2 YENEEA. The CDR3 is 13 residues long. CDR3 coding DNA: TGTGCCAGCAGCTTAGAAGTGAACACTGAAGCTTTCTTT. Translated, it gives CASSLEVNTEAFF.

This clone occurred a few times. This chain links TRBV6-5 with TRBJ1-4; the D is unclear. This CDR3 contains 13 residues. The V gene lost 8 bases and the J gene lost 6 bases, with 13 bases spanning the gap. CDR1 and CDR2 (germline): MNHEY, SVGAGI. CDR3 residues: CASALRADEKLFF. CDR3 bases: TGTGCCAGCGCTTTGAGGGCGGATGAAAAACTGTTTTTT.

V is TRBV28 and J is TRBJ1-1; D remains ambiguous. V was cut by 1 base and J by 9 bases, with 18 bases left in between. The CDR3 runs 15 residues. The germline CDR1 and CDR2 sequences are MDHEN and SYDVKM. For the CDR3, the DNA is TGTGCCAGCAGTTTATTAAAGGTCGGCATCTCCCAAGCTTTCTTT. Translating it yields CASSLLKVGISQAFF.

The V and J genes are TRBV5-5 and TRBJ2-7; D is ambiguous. CDR3 length equals 13 residues. Trimming removed 1 base from V and 4 bases from J, with 9 bases in between. The germline V gene encodes CDR1 SGHKS and CDR2 YYEKEE (reference sequence). In DNA form, the CDR3 reads TGTGCCAGCAGCTTGCCCACATTATACGAGCAGTACTTC. It encodes CASSLPTLYEQYF.